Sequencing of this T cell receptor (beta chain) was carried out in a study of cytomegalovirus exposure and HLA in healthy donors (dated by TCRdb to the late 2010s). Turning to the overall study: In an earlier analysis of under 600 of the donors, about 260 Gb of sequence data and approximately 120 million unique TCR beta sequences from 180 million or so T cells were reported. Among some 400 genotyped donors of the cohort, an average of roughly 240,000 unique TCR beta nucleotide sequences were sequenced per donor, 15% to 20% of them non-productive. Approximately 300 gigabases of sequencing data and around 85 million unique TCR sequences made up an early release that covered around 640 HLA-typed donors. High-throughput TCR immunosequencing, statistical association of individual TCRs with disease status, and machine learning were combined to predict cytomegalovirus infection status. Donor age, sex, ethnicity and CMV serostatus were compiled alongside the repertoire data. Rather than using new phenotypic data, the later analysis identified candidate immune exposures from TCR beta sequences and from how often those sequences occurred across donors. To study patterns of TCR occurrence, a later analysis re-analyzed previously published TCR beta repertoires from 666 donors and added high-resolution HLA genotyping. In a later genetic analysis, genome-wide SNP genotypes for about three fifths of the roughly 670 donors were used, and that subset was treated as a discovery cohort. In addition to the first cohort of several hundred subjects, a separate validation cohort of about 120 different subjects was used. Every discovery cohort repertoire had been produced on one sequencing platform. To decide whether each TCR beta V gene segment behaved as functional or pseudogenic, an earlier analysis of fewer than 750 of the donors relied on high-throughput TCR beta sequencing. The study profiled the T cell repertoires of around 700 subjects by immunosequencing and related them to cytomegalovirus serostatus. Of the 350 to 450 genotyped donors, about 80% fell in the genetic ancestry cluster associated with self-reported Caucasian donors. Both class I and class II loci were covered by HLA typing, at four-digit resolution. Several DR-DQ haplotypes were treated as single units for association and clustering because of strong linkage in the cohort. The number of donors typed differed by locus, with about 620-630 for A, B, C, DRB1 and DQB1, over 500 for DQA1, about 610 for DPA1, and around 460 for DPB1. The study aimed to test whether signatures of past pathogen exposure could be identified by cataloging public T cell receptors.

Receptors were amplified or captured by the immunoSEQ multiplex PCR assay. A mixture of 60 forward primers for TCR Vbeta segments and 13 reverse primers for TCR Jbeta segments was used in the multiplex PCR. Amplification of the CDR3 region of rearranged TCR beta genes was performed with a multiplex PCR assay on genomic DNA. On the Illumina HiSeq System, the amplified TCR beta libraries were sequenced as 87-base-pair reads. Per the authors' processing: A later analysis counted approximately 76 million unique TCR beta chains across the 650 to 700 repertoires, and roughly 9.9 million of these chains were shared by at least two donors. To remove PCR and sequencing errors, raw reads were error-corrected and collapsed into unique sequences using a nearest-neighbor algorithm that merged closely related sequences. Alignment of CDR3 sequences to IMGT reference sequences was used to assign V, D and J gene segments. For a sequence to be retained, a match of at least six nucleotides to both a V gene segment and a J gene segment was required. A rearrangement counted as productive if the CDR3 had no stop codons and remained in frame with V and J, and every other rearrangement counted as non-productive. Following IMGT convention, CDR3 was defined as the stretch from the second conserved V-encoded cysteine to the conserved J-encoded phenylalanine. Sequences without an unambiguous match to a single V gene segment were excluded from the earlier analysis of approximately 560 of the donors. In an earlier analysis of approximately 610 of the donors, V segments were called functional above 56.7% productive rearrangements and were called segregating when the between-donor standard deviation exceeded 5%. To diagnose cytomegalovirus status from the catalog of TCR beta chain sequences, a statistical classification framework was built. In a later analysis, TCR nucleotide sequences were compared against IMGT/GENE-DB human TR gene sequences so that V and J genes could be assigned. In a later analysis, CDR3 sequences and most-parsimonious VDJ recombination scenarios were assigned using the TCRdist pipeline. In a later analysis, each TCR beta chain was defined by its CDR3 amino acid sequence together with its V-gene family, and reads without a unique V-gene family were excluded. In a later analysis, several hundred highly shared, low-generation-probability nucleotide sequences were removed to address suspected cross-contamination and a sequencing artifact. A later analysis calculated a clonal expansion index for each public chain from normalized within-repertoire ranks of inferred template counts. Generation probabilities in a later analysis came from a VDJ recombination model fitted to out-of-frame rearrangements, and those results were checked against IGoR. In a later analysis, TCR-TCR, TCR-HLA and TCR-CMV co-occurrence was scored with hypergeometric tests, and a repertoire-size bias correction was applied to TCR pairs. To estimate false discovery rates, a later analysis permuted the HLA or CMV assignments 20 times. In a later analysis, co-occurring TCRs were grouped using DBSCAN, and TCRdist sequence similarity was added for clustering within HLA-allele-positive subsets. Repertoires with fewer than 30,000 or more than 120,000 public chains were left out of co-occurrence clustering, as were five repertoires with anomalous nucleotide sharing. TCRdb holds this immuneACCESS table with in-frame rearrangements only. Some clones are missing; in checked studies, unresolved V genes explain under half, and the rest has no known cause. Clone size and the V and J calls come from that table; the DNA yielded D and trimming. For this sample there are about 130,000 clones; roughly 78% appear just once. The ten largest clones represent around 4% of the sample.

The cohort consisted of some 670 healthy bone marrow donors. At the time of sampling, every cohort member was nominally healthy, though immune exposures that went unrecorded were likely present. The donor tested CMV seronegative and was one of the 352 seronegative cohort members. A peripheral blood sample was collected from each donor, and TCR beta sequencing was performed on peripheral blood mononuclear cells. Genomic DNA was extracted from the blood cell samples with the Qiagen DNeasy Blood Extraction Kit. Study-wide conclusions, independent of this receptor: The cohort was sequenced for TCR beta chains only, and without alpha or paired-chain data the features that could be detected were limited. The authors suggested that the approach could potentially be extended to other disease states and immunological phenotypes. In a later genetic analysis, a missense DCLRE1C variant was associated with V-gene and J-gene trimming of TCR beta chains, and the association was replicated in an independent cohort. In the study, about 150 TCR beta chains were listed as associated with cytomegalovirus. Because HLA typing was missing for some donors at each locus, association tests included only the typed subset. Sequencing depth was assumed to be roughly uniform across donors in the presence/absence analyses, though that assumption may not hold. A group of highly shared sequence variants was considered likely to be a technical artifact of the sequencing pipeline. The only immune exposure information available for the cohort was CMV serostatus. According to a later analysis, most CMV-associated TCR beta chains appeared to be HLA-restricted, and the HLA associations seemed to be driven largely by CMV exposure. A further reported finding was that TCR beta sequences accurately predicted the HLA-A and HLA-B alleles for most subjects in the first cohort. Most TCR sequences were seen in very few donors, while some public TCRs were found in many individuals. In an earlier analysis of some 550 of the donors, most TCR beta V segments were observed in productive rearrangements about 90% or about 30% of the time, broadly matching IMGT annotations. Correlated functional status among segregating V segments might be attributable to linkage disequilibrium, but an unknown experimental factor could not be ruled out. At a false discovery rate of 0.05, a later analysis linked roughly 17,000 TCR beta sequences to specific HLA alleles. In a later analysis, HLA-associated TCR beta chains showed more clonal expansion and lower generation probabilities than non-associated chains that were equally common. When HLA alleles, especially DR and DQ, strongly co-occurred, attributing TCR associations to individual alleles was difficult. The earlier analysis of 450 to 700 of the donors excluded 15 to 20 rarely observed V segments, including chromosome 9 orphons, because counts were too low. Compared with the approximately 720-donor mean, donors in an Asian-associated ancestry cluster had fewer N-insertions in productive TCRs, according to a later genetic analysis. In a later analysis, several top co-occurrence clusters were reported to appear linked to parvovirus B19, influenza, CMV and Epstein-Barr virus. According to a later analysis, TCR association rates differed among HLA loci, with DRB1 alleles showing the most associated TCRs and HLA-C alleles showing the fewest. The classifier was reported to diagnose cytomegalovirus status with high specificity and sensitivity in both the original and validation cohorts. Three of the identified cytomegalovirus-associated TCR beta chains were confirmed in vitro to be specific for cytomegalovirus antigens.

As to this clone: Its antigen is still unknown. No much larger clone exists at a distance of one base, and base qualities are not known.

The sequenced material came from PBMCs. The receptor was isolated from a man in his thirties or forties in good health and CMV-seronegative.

Here the CDR3 is given as CASSSRQNYYEQYF. Read as DNA, the sequence is TGTGCCAGCAGTTCAAGACAGAACTACTACGAGCAGTACTTC. The sequence links TRBV28 to TRBJ2-7; the D segment could be TRBD1, given 5 matching bases. From cysteine to phenylalanine, the CDR3 is 14 amino acids long. Just the 42-base CDR3 DNA is kept, in frame starting at base 1. At the junction V is shortened by 4 bases and J by 3 bases, with 13 bases in between. Via the germline V gene, CDR1 is MDHEN and CDR2 SYDVKM. The entire variable domain, with the stretches around the CDR3 drawn from the reference TRBV28 and TRBJ2-7 proteins, is DVKVTQSSRYLVKRTGEKVFLECVQDMDHENMFWYRQDPGLGLRLIYFSYDVKMKEKGDIPEGYSVSREKKERFSLILESASTNQTSMYLCASSSRQNYYEQYFGPGTRLTVT.